This T cell receptor (beta chain) was profiled in a study of control samples from healthy donors and cancer patients. V lost 4 bases and J lost 4, with 11 bases in between. The germline V gene has CDR1 MGHRA and CDR2 YSYEKL. This CDR3 has 14 residues. Here immunoSEQ multiplex PCR was the method, and the copy in TCRdb shows in-frame clones only, minus some. The sample carries around 190,000 clones, roughly 89% recorded once. The sequenced material came from blood. This clonotype was obtained from a woman aged 45-65 years in good health. The chain combines TRBV4-1 with TRBJ1-5; possible D gene TRBD1, 6 bases. CDR3 in DNA: TGCGCCAGCAGCCCACAGGGACGGAATCAGCCCCAGCATTTT. This codes for CASSPQGRNQPQHF.